This T cell receptor (beta chain) came from a study of T cell responses to AZD1222 COVID-19 vaccine. Study context: Whether given at about 4 or about 12 weeks, second doses were pooled.

Per the germline V gene, CDR1 is LNHDA and CDR2 is SQIVND (reference sequence). The V and J ends lost 3 bases and 6 bases respectively, with 9 bases between them. The CDR3 loop spans 13 amino acids. Some clones are missing from TCRdb's copy, which holds only in-frame ones; the method was immunoSEQ multiplex PCR. Of over 45,000 clones listed, approximately 86% are singletons. Broader study findings: Increased Spike-specific TCR breadth and depth were observed after two AZD1222 doses. Vaccine-associated CD4 TCRs ranged over spike, dominating at 160-218 and 743-854. All repertoire sampling was performed exclusively after the peak T cell response.

This clone was counted only a few times. Its target is not known. This sequence was found in an adult in good health. The specimen was peripheral blood, collected on day 0 of AZD1222 vaccination. The J gene is TRBJ1-5, the V gene TRBV19, with a tentative D call TRBD1 (6 bases). DNA of the CDR3: TGTGCCAGTAGTATGGAAGGGGGTCAGCCCCAGCATTTT. Amino acid sequence: CASSMEGGQPQHF.